This T cell receptor (beta chain) emerged from a study of T cell responses to AZD1222 COVID-19 vaccine. Study as a whole: Second doses that came at about 4 or about 12 weeks were put together.

V was trimmed by 5 bases and J by 7 bases, leaving 12 bases between them. Germline assignment: CDR1 LNHDA and CDR2 SQIVND (reference sequence). The CDR3 extends over 14 amino acids. The repertoire was sequenced with immunoSEQ multiplex PCR; TCRdb's copy has only in-frame clones and lacks some. The sample consists of about 92,000 clones, roughly 88% of them appearing once. The chain recombines TRBV19 with TRBJ1-6; D remains unclear. Source: peripheral blood, taken on day 0 of AZD1222 vaccination. The clonotype comes from an adult in good health. The CDR3 region is CASSSSIKNSPLHF. The CDR3 nucleotides are TGTGCCAGTAGTTCCTCGATAAAAAATTCACCCCTCCACTTT.